This paragraph covers one T cell receptor beta chain sequence. Its antigen is not known. This entry is derived from a study of long-term antiretroviral therapy in people with HIV. The study's findings and limits: No data were available on ART adherence, viral resistance or therapy changes.

This was the immunoSEQ v3.0 assay at survey level. TCRdb's table, derived via immunoSEQ multiplex PCR, lists solely in-frame clones and lacks some. The sample includes 30,000 to 40,000 clones, approximately 83% of them seen just once. Germline CDR1 and CDR2: SEHNR and FQNEAQ (reference sequence). The ends lost 4 bases at V and 4 bases at J; junction bases unmatched: 13. The CDR3 has 16 residues. Sequences were derived from unsorted PBMCs, sampled 2.2 years after starting antiretroviral therapy. The TCR originated in a man aged 18 to 30 with HIV. This chain links TRBV7-9 with TRBJ2-7, with 7 bases lining up with TRBD2. CDR3 in amino acids: CASSSSGRGQLYEQYF. CDR3 coding DNA: TGTGCCAGCAGCTCATCGGGGAGGGGCCAACTTTACGAGCAGTACTTC.